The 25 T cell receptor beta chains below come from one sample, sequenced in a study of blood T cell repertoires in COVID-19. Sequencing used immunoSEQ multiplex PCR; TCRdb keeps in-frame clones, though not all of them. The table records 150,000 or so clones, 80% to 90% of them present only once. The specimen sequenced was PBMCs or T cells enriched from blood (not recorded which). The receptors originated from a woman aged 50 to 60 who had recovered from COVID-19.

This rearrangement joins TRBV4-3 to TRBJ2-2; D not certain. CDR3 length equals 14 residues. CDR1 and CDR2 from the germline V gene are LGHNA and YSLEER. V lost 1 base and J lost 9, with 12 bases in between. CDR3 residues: CASSQVPKERELFF. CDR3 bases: TGCGCCAGCAGCCAAGTCCCTAAAGAGAGGGAGCTGTTTTTT.

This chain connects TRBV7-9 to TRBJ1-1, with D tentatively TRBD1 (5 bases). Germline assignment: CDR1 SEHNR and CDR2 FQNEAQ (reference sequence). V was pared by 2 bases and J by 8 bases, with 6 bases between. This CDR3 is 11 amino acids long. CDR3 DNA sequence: TGTGCCAGCAGCTTAACAGGAGAAGCTTTCTTT. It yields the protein CASSLTGEAFF.

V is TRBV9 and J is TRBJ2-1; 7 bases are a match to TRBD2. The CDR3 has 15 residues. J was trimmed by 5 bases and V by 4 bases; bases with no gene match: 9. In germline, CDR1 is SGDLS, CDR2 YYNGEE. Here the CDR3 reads CASSPRVAGHNEQFF. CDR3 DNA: TGTGCCAGCAGCCCCCGAGTAGCGGGTCACAATGAGCAGTTCTTC.

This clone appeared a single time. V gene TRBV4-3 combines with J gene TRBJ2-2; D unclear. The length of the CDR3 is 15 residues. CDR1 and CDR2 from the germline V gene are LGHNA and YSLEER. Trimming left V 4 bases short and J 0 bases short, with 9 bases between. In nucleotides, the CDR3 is TGCGCCAGCAGCCTCGAGTTCGCGAACACCGGGGAGCTGTTTTTT. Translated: CASSLEFANTGELFF.

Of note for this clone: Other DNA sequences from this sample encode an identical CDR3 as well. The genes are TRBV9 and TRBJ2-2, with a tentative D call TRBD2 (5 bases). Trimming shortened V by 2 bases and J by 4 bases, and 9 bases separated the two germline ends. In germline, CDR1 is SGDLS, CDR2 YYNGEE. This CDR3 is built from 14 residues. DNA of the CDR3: TGTGCCAGCAGCGTGCTAGCAGGCACCGGGGAGCTGTTTTTT. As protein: CASSVLAGTGELFF.

The CDR3 sequence is CASSWPGHSYEQYF. In nucleotides, the CDR3 is TGTGCCAGCAGTTGGCCGGGACACTCCTACGAGCAGTACTTC. The rearrangement links TRBV28 to TRBJ2-7; the D gene is possibly TRBD1 (6 bases). CDR1 is MDHEN, CDR2 SYDVKM, per germline. With 4 bases removed from V and 0 bases from J, the gap between germline ends came to 10 bases. The CDR3 totals 14 residues.

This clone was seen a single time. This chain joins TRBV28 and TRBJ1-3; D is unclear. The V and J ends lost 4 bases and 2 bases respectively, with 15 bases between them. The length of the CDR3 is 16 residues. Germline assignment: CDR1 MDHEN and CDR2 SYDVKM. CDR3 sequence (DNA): TGTGCCAGCAGTTCCTATACCCCGTTAGCTGGAAACACCATATATTTT. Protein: CASSSYTPLAGNTIYF.

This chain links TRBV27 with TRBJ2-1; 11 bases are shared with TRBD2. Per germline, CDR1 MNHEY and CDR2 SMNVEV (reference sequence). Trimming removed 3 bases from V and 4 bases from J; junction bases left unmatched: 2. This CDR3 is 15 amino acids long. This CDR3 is CASSFGTSGYNEQFF. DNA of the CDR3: TGTGCCAGCAGTTTCGGGACTAGCGGATACAATGAGCAGTTCTTC.

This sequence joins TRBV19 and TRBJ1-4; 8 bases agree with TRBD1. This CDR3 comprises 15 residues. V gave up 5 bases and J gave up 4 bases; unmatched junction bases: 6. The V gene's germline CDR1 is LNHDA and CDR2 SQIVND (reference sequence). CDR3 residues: CASSSGGAGNEKLFF. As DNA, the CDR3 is TGTGCCAGTAGTTCAGGGGGCGCGGGTAATGAAAAACTGTTTTTT.

The CDR3 nucleotides read TGTGCCAGCAGCTTGTACAGCATTGCAACTAATGAAAAACTGTTTTTT. As protein: CASSLYSIATNEKLFF. The rearrangement joins TRBV5-5 to TRBJ1-4, with D unresolved. With 1 base removed from V and 0 bases from J, the gap between germline ends came to 10 bases. This CDR3 has 16 residues. Germline values: CDR1 SGHKS, CDR2 YYEKEE (reference sequence). The complete variable domain, with remaining parts taken from reference TRBV5-5 and TRBJ1-4, reads DAGVTQSPTHLIKTRGQQVTLRCSPISGHKSVSWYQQVLGQGPQFIFQYYEKEERGRGNFPDRFSARQFPNYSSELNVNALLLGDSALYLCASSLYSIATNEKLFFGSGTQLSVL.

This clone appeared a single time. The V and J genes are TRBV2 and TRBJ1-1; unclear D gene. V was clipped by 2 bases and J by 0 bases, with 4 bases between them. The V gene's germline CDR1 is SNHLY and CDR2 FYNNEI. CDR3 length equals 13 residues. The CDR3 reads CASSENMNTEAFF. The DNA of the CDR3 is TGTGCCAGCAGTGAAAATATGAACACTGAAGCTTTCTTT.

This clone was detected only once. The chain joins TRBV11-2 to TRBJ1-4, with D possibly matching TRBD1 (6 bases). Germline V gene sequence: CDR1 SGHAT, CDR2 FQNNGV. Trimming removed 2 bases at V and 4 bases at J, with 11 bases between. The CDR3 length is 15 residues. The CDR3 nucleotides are TGTGCCAGCAGCTTAATCCCGGACAGTAATGAAAAACTGTTTTTT. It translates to CASSLIPDSNEKLFF.

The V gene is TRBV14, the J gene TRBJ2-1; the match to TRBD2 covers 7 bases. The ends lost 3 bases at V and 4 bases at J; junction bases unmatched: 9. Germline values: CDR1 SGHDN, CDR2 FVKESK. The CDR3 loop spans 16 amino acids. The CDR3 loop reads CASSHRGSKAYNEQFF. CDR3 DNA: TGTGCCAGCAGCCACCGCGGGAGTAAGGCGTACAATGAGCAGTTCTTC.

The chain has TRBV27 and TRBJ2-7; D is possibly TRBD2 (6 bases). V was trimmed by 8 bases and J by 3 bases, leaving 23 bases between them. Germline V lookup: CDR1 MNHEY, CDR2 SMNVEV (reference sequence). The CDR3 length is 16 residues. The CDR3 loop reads CASSSLGGPLLYEQYF. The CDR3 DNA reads TGTGCCAGCTCCTCATTGGGGGGACCCCTCCTCTACGAGCAGTACTTC.

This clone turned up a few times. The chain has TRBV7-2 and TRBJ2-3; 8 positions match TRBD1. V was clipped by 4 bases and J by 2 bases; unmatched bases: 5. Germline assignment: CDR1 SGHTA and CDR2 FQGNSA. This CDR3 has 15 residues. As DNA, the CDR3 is TGTGCCAGCAGCTGGACAGGGACTTACACAGATACGCAGTATTTT. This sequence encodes CASSWTGTYTDTQYF.

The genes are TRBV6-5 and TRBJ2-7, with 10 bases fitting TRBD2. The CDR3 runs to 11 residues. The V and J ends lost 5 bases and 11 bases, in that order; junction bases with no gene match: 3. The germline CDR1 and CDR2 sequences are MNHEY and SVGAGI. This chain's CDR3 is CASSLGTSEYF. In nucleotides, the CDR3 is TGTGCCAGCAGTCTCGGGACTAGCGAGTACTTC.

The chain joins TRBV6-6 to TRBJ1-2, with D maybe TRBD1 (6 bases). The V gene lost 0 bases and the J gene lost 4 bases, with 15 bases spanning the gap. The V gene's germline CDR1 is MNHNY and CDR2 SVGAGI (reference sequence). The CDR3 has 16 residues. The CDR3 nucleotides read TGTGCCAGCAGTTACTCGACACCCGGACAGCTCTATGGCTACACCTTC. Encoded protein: CASSYSTPGQLYGYTF.

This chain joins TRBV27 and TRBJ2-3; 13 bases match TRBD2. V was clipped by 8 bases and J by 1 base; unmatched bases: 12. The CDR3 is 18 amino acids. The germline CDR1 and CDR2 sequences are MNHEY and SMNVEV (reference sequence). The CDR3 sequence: CASAGLAGRGVGTDTQYF. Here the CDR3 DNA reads TGTGCCAGCGCGGGACTAGCGGGAAGAGGAGTGGGCACAGATACGCAGTATTTT.

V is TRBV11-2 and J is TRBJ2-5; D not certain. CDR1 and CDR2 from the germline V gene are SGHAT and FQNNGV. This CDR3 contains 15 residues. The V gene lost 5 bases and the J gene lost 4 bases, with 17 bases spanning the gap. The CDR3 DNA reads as TGTGCCAGCAGCACCCGATATATCACGGGAGAGACCCAGTACTTC. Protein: CASSTRYITGETQYF.

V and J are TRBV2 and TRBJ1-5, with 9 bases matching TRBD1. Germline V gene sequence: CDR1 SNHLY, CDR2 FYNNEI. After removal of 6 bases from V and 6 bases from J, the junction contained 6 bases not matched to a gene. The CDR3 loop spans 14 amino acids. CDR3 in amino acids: CASSGTGFIQPQHF. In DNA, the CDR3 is TGTGCCAGCAGCGGGACAGGGTTTATTCAGCCCCAGCATTTT.

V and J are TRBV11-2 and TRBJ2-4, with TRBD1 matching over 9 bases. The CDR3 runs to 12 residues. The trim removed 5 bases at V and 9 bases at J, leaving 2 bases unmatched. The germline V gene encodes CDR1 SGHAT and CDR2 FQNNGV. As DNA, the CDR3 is TGTGCCAGCAGCACGGACAGGGGCATTCAGTACTTC. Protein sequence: CASSTDRGIQYF.

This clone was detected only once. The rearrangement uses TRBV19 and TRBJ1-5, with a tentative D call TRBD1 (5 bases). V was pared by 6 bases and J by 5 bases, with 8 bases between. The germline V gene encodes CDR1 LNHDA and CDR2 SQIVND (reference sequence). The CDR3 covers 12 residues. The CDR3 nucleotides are TGTGCCAGTAGGCAGGGTTATCAGCCCCAGCATTTT. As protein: CASRQGYQPQHF.

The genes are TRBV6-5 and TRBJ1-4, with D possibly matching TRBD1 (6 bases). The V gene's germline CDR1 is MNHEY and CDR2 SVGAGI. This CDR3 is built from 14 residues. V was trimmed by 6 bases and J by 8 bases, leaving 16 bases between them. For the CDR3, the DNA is TGTGCCAGCAGCCAAACAGGGTCGAAAGAAAAACTGTTTTTT. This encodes CASSQTGSKEKLFF.

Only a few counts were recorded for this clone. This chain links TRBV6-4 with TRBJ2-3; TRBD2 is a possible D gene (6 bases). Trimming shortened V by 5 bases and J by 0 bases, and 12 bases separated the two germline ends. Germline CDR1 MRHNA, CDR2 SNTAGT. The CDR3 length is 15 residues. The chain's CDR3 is CASSPEGISTDTQYF. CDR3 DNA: TGTGCCAGCAGTCCGGAGGGGATAAGCACAGATACGCAGTATTTT.

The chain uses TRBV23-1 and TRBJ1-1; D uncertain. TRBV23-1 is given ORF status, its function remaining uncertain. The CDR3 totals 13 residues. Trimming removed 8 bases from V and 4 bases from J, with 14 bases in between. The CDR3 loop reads CASERGDGTEAFF. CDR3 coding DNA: TGCGCCAGCGAGCGGGGAGACGGCACTGAAGCTTTCTTT.